Listed below are T cell receptor beta chains from one sample, sequenced in a study of T cells after yellow fever vaccination. TCRdb re-derived calls from the 5' RACE reads in MiXCR, one entry per CDR3 protein. The sample yields 65,000 to 90,000 distinct CDR3 sequences, around 7.7% seen once. The sequenced sample was CD8+ T cells sorted from PBMCs, obtained on the day of the yellow fever booster vaccination. All receptors come from a man aged 30 to 45 who received the YFV17D yellow fever vaccine. The CDR3 runs from the conserved cysteine through the conserved F or W. The D gene is left open where the match is weak. Clone size is stated in some rows and not others, as once, few, many or a class when expanded.

j_call d_call v_call clone_size cdr3_aa cdr3_nt
TRBJ2-3 TRBD2 TRBV14 few CASSQDSLAGVLDTQYF TGTGCCAGCAGCCAAGATTCCCTAGCGGGAGTCCTAGATACGCAGTATTTT
TRBJ1-4 TRBD1 TRBV5-1 many CASSFGTGSEKLFF TGCGCCAGCAGCTTCGGGACAGGGAGTGAAAAACTGTTTTTT
TRBJ2-1 NA TRBV4-2 many CASSQEGWSDEQFF TGTGCCAGCAGCCAAGAGGGTTGGTCGGATGAGCAGTTCTTC
TRBJ2-7 NA TRBV14 NA CASSQDPGSEQYF TGTGCCAGCAGCCAAGACCCAGGGTCCGAGCAGTACTTC
TRBJ2-7 NA TRBV20-1 many CSARDLGIPSYEQYF TGCAGTGCTAGAGATCTAGGGATCCCCTCCTACGAGCAGTACTTC
TRBJ2-5 NA TRBV12-3/TRBV12-4 many CASSLTPPLGTETQYF TGTGCCAGCAGTTTAACCCCACCTCTAGGGACAGAGACCCAGTACTTC
TRBJ2-3 TRBD2 TRBV14 NA CASSHPTLRLAGADTQYF TGTGCCAGCAGCCACCCTACCTTGAGACTAGCGGGCGCAGATACGCAGTATTTT
TRBJ2-7 TRBD2 TRBV29-1 NA CSVVVAGGGEQYF TGCAGCGTTGTCGTAGCGGGAGGTGGTGAGCAGTACTTC
TRBJ2-3 TRBD2 TRBV5-1 many CASSSGADAADTQYF TGCGCTTCGTCTAGCGGAGCAGACGCTGCAGATACGCAGTATTTT
TRBJ2-5 TRBD2 TRBV9 NA CASSVDIAGAQETQYF TGTGCCAGCAGCGTAGATATCGCGGGAGCTCAAGAGACCCAGTACTTC
TRBJ1-2 TRBD1 TRBV25-1 few CASSDGGQGPINHGYTF TGTGCCAGCAGTGACGGGGGACAGGGACCAATTAACCATGGCTACACCTTC
TRBJ2-5 NA TRBV29-1 NA CSVEGLPGTQYQETQYF TGCAGCGTTGAAGGACTCCCCGGGACCCAGTACCAAGAGACCCAGTACTTC
TRBJ2-1 TRBD2 TRBV6-2/TRBV6-3 NA CASSRGLAGFPYNEQFF TGTGCCAGCAGCCGGGGACTAGCGGGATTCCCATACAATGAGCAGTTCTTC
TRBJ1-2 NA TRBV9 few CASSVSPKTETEYGYTF TGTGCCAGCAGCGTATCCCCCAAGACAGAGACAGAATATGGCTACACCTTC
TRBJ2-5 TRBD2 TRBV9 NA CASSPGTSGKETQYF TGTGCCAGCAGCCCCGGGACTAGCGGGAAAGAGACCCAGTACTTC
TRBJ2-2 NA TRBV7-9 NA CARGWSPGELFF TGTGCCCGCGGGTGGAGTCCCGGGGAGCTGTTTTTT
TRBJ2-3 NA TRBV24-1 NA CATSDLAHEDTQYF TGTGCCACCAGTGATTTAGCACACGAAGATACGCAGTATTTT
TRBJ2-7 TRBD1 TRBV6-5 NA CASSFTGTGDEQYF TGTGCCAGCAGTTTCACCGGGACAGGTGACGAGCAGTACTTC
TRBJ1-5 NA TRBV27 NA CASSFGENQPQHF TGTGCCAGCAGTTTTGGGGAAAATCAGCCCCAGCATTTT
TRBJ1-1 NA TRBV25-1 NA CASTYKRTEAFF TGTGCCAGCACCTACAAGCGGACTGAAGCTTTCTTT
TRBJ1-5 NA TRBV6-4 few CASSGRDSNQPQHF TGTGCCAGCAGTGGGCGGGATAGCAATCAGCCCCAGCATTTT
TRBJ1-1 NA TRBV7-2 few CASSLRPNTEAFF TGTGCCAGCAGCTTACGTCCCAACACTGAAGCTTTCTTT
TRBJ2-5 TRBD1 TRBV10-2 NA CASEGQQETQYF TGCGCCAGCGAGGGACAGCAAGAGACCCAGTACTTC
TRBJ2-7 NA TRBV29-1 NA CSVEWVAWDEQYF TGCAGCGTTGAATGGGTAGCCTGGGACGAGCAGTACTTC
TRBJ2-1 TRBD2 TRBV5-1 NA CASSGRVNEQFF TGCGCCAGCAGCGGGAGGGTTAATGAGCAGTTCTTC
TRBJ1-6 TRBD1 TRBV28 few CASNHTGGSRSPLHF TGTGCCAGCAACCACACAGGGGGCTCGCGTTCACCCCTCCACTTT
TRBJ2-5 TRBD2 TRBV2 many CASSDRDRGTSGAQYF TGTGCCAGCAGTGACCGGGACAGAGGGACTAGCGGGGCCCAGTACTTC
TRBJ2-2 TRBD1 TRBV4-1 many CASTGDPGELFF TGCGCCTCTACAGGGGACCCCGGGGAGCTGTTTTTT
TRBJ2-3 NA TRBV4-3 few CASSQERDLRTDTQYF TGCGCCAGCAGCCAAGAGCGGGACTTGCGCACAGATACGCAGTATTTT
TRBJ2-7 NA TRBV10-2 many CASRAGNEQYF TGCGCCAGCAGGGCAGGGAACGAGCAGTACTTC
TRBJ2-7 NA TRBV7-2 many CASSSSFPPAGMSEQYF TGTGCCAGCAGCTCCTCATTTCCTCCCGCAGGGATGTCCGAGCAGTACTTC
TRBJ1-1 NA TRBV9 NA CASSAAPVGVTEAFF TGTGCCAGCAGCGCCGCCCCGGTTGGAGTCACTGAAGCTTTCTTT
TRBJ1-2 TRBD1 TRBV7-9 many CASSLAGQLNYGYTF TGTGCCAGCAGCTTAGCGGGACAGCTGAACTATGGCTACACCTTC
TRBJ1-2 NA TRBV6-6 NA CASSLQTDYGYTF TGTGCCAGCAGTCTACAAACTGACTATGGCTACACCTTC
TRBJ2-3 NA TRBV29-1 many CSGSEASSTDTQYF TGCAGCGGTTCAGAAGCCTCTAGCACAGATACGCAGTATTTT
TRBJ2-5 NA TRBV24-1 NA CATSMNTGSKETQYF TGTGCCACCAGTATGAACACAGGGAGTAAAGAGACCCAGTACTTC
TRBJ2-7 NA TRBV27 few CASSLGSIDEQYF TGTGCCAGCAGTTTGGGCAGCATCGACGAGCAGTACTTC
TRBJ1-4 NA TRBV5-1 medium-sized CASFPHPDTSSRAFKEKLFF TGCGCCAGCTTCCCCCACCCGGACACCTCGTCCCGGGCGTTTAAAGAAAAACTGTTTTTT
TRBJ2-1 NA TRBV20-1 NA CSAPGDELTYNEQFF TGCAGTGCCCCGGGAGATGAATTGACCTACAATGAGCAGTTCTTC
TRBJ2-7 TRBD1 TRBV12-5 many CASAPDRGGSYEQYF TGTGCTAGTGCCCCGGACAGGGGGGGCTCCTACGAGCAGTACTTC
TRBJ2-4 NA TRBV10-3 NA CAISDPAAKNIQYF TGTGCCATCTCCGACCCCGCGGCCAAAAACATTCAGTACTTC
TRBJ2-7 NA TRBV27 few CASSLGGEPESYEQYF TGTGCCAGCTCTTTAGGTGGGGAACCAGAGTCCTACGAGCAGTACTTC
TRBJ1-1 NA TRBV29-1 few CSVVDSTEAFF TGCAGCGTCGTTGACAGCACTGAAGCTTTCTTT
TRBJ2-7 NA TRBV30 NA CAWSPAVGSREQYF TGTGCCTGGAGCCCCGCCGTCGGGTCCCGCGAGCAGTACTTC
TRBJ2-7 TRBD2 TRBV20-1 few CSVLAGERREQYF TGCAGTGTTCTAGCGGGAGAGCGACGGGAGCAGTACTTC
TRBJ2-5 NA TRBV7-2 NA CASSSLPGRGFQETQYF TGTGCCAGCAGCTCACTACCGGGACGGGGGTTTCAAGAGACCCAGTACTTC
TRBJ1-2 NA TRBV20-1 NA CSARTGKYGYTF TGCAGTGCTAGAACAGGAAAGTATGGCTACACCTTC
TRBJ1-2 TRBD1 TRBV20-1 NA CSARYPGQGNYGYTF TGCAGTGCTAGGTATCCGGGACAGGGGAACTATGGCTACACCTTC
TRBJ2-1 NA TRBV19 NA CASSMGALAEQFF TGTGCCAGTAGTATGGGGGCGCTGGCCGAGCAGTTCTTC
TRBJ2-2 NA TRBV19 NA CASSIIGSQVGGELFF TGTGCCAGTAGTATAATAGGGTCGCAGGTTGGCGGGGAGCTGTTTTTT
TRBJ2-5 NA TRBV4-3 many CASSTTDQTQETQYF TGCGCCAGCAGTACGACCGACCAGACCCAAGAGACCCAGTACTTC
TRBJ1-5 NA TRBV7-9 NA CASSELEDQPQHF TGTGCCAGCAGCGAGCTAGAGGATCAGCCCCAGCATTTT
TRBJ2-1 NA TRBV7-9 NA CASSYLENEQFF TGTGCCAGCAGTTACCTGGAGAATGAGCAGTTCTTC
TRBJ2-1 TRBD2 TRBV5-6 many CASSSDREGPYNEQFF TGTGCCAGCAGCTCTGATCGGGAGGGCCCTTACAATGAGCAGTTCTTC
TRBJ2-6 TRBD1 TRBV11-1 NA CASGIFTGAHSGANVLTF TGTGCCAGCGGGATTTTTACAGGGGCCCACTCTGGGGCCAACGTCCTGACTTTC